The 13 T cell receptor beta chains reported below all come from one sample, sequenced in a study of T cell responses to AZD1222 COVID-19 vaccine. Produced via immunoSEQ multiplex PCR; TCRdb's table is partial and in-frame only. The sample lists some 120,000 clones, around 91% occurring once. The sample here was peripheral blood, taken 28 days after the second AZD1222 dose. These receptor sequences come from an adult who received the AZD1222 COVID-19 vaccine.

The rearrangement links TRBV19 to TRBJ2-5; no firm D call. Trimming left V 4 bases short and J 2 bases short, with 8 bases between. The CDR3 totals 13 residues. CDR1 is LNHDA and CDR2 is SQIVND in the germline V gene (reference sequence). The CDR3 DNA reads as TGTGCCAGTAGTACTGGCACGCAAGAGACCCAGTACTTC. This translates into CASSTGTQETQYF.

V gene TRBV15 combines with J gene TRBJ2-7; maybe TRBD1 (5 bases). The V gene's germline CDR1 is LNHNV and CDR2 YYDKDF (reference sequence). CDR3 length: 12 residues. The ends were cut back, 2 bases at V and 6 bases at J, with 8 bases in the middle. The CDR3 sequence: CATSRSGFEQYF. In nucleotides, the CDR3 is TGTGCCACCAGCAGATCAGGGTTCGAGCAGTACTTC.

This chain uses TRBV7-9 with TRBJ2-1; 10 bases map to TRBD1. There are 15 residues in the CDR3. Unmatched junction bases numbered 10, after V lost 6 bases and J lost 8 bases. CDR1 and CDR2 (germline): SEHNR, FQNEAQ (reference sequence). CDR3 DNA: TGTGCCAGCAGTAACCGGGACAGGGGTTCGGATGAGCAGTTCTTC. Its translation: CASSNRDRGSDEQFF.

The chain combines TRBV5-1 with TRBJ2-3; perhaps TRBD2 as D (5 bases). The length of the CDR3 is 13 residues. Between the trimmed V and J ends, which lost 4 bases and 4 bases, there was a span of 10 bases. CDR1 and CDR2 (germline): SGHRS, YFSETQ. In DNA form, the CDR3 reads TGCGCCAGCAGCAAAAGTAGCGCAGATACGCAGTATTTT. This encodes CASSKSSADTQYF.

The gene calls are TRBV5-1 and TRBJ1-2, with D maybe TRBD1 (6 bases). The length of the CDR3 is 14 residues. V lost 4 bases and J lost 4, with 14 bases in between. The germline gives CDR1 SGHRS, CDR2 YFSETQ. CDR3 protein: CASSIEGGPYGYTF. The DNA of the CDR3 is TGCGCCAGCAGCATAGAAGGGGGGCCCTATGGCTACACCTTC.

The chain carries TRBV30 and TRBJ2-7; 8 nucleotides match TRBD1. The length of the CDR3 is 13 residues. Trimming at V came to 7 bases and at J to 4 bases, leaving 9 bases not matched to a gene. Germline CDR1 reads GTSNPN; CDR2 reads SVGIG (reference sequence). The CDR3, as DNA: TGTGCCTTAACCCGGACAGGGAGGTACGAGCAGTACTTC. Its protein is CALTRTGRYEQYF.

The chain employs TRBV7-9 and TRBJ1-6; the D gene is possibly TRBD1 (6 bases). V lost 4 bases, J lost 6 bases, and 19 bases lay in between. This CDR3 spans 17 amino acids. Germline CDR1 SEHNR, CDR2 FQNEAQ (reference sequence). This CDR3 reads CASSSDLQQGLNSPLHF. The CDR3 DNA is TGTGCCAGCAGCTCCGACCTACAACAGGGACTTAATTCACCCCTCCACTTT.

V is TRBV4-1 and J is TRBJ1-4, with D possibly TRBD1 on 5 matching bases. Trimming took 9 bases from V and 0 from J, leaving 14 bases between them. The CDR3 runs 15 residues. Germline V gene data show CDR1 as MGHRA and CDR2 as YSYEKL. CDR3 amino acids: CASRDRGATNEKLFF. In nucleotides, the CDR3 is TGCGCCAGTCGTGATCGGGGCGCAACTAATGAAAAACTGTTTTTT.

This chain uses TRBV4-1 with TRBJ2-1, with 7 bases that match TRBD2. CDR1 is MGHRA and CDR2 is YSYEKL in the germline V gene. Trimming removed 4 bases from V and 10 bases from J; junction bases left unmatched: 13. The CDR3 runs to 15 residues. In DNA form, the CDR3 reads TGCGCCAGCAGCCCCCCTTCGGCGGGAGAGGGCGAGCAGTTCTTC. Its protein product is CASSPPSAGEGEQFF.

V usage is TRBV19 and J usage is TRBJ2-2; D may be TRBD1 or TRBD2 (5 bases each). The germline V gene has CDR1 LNHDA and CDR2 SQIVND (reference sequence). This CDR3 has 21 residues. Deletions cut 2 bases from V and 6 bases from J, with 31 bases between. The CDR3 coding sequence is TGTGCCAGTAGTATATTGGGGACGAAGGGAAAAAAAACGTTAGTTGCCGGGGAGCTGTTTTTT. This gives the protein CASSILGTKGKKTLVAGELFF.

The CDR3 sequence is CASSLGMGPAAFF. DNA of the CDR3: TGTGCCAGCAGTTTAGGTATGGGGCCGGCAGCTTTCTTT. V and J are TRBV12-3 or TRBV12-4 and TRBJ1-1, with D possibly matching TRBD1 (5 bases). Trimming removed 1 base from V and 10 bases from J, with 13 bases in between. The length of the CDR3 is 13 residues.

The CDR3 DNA reads as TGTGCCAGCAGTGTTACGACAGGGCTTGGCTGGAATGAGCAGTTCTTC. This translates into CASSVTTGLGWNEQFF. This chain links TRBV6-1 with TRBJ2-1; 7 bases agree with TRBD1. With 4 bases clipped from V and 7 bases from J, the junction kept 13 bases outside the gene matches. CDR1 and CDR2 (germline): MNHNS, SASEGT. The CDR3 is made up of 16 amino acids.

The V gene is TRBV10-3, the J gene TRBJ2-3; D gene ambiguous. V dropped 2 bases and J dropped 5 bases, with 8 bases sitting between them. Germline assignment: CDR1 ENHRY and CDR2 SYGVKD. The CDR3 sequence is 13 residues long. This chain's CDR3 is CAISEADKDTQYF. In nucleotides, the CDR3 is TGTGCCATCAGTGAGGCGGATAAAGATACGCAGTATTTT.